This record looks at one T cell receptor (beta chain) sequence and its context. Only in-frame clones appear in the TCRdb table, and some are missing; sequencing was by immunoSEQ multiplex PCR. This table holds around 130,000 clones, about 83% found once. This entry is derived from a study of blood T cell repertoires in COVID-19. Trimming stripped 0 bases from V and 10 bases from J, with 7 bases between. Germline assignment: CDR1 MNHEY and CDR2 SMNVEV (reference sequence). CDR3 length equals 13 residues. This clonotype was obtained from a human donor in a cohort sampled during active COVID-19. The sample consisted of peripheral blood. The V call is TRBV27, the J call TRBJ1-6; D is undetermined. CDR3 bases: TGTGCCAGCAGTTTATCGGAGTCATCACCCCTCCACTTT. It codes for CASSLSESSPLHF.